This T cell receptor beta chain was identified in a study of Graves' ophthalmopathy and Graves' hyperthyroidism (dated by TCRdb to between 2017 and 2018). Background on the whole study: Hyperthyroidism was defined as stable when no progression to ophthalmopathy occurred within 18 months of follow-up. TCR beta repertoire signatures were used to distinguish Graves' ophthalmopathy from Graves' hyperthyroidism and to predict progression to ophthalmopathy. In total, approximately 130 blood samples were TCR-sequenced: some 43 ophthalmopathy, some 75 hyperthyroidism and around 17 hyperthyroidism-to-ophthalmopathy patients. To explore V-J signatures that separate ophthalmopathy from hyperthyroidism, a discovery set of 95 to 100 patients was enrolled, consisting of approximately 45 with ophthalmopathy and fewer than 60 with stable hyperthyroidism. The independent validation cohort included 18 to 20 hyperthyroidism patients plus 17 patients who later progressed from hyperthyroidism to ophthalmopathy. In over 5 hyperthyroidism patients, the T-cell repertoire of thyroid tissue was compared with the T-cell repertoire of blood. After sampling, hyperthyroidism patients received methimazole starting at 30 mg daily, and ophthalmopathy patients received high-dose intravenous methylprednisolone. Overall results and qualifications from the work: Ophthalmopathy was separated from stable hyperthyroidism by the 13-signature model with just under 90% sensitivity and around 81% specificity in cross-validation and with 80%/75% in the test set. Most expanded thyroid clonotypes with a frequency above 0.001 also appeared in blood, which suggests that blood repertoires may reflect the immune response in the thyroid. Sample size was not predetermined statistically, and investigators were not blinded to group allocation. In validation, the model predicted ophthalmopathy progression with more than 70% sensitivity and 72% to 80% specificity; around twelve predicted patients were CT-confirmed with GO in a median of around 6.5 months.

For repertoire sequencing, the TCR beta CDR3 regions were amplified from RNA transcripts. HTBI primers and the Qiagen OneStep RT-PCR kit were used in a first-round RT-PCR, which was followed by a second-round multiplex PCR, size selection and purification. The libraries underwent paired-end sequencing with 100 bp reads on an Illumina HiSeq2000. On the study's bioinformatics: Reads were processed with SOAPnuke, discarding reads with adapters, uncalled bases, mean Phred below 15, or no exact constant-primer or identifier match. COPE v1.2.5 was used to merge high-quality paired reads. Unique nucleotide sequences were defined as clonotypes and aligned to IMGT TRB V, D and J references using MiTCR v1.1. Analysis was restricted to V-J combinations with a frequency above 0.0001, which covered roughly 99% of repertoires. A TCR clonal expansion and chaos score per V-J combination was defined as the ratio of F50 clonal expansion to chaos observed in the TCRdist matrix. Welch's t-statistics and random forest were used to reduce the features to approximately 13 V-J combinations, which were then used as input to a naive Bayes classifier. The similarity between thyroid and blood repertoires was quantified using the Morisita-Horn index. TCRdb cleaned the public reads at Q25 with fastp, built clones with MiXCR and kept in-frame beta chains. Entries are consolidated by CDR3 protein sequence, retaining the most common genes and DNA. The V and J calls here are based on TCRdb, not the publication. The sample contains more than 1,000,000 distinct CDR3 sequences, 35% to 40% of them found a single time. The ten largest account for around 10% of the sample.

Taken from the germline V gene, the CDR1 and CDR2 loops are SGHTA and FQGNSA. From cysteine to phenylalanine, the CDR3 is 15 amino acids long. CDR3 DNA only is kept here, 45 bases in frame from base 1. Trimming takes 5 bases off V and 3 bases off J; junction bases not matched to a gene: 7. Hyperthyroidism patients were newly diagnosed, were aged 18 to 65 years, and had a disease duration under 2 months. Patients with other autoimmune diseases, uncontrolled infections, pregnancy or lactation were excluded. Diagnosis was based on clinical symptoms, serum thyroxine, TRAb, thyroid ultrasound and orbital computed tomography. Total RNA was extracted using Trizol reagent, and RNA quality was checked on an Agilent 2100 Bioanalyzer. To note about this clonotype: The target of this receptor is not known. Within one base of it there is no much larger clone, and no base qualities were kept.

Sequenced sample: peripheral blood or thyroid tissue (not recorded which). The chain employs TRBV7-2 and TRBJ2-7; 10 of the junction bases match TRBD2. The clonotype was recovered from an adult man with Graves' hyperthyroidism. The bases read TGTGCCAGCAGCCCTAAGCGGGGGGGCCTCTACGAGCAGTACTTC. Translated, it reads CASSPKRGGLYEQYF.